Each of the 17 T cell receptor beta chains below was sequenced from the same sample in a study of blood T cell repertoires in COVID-19. Libraries were prepared by immunoSEQ multiplex PCR; TCRdb keeps only in-frame clonotypes and omits some of them. The sample contains some 150,000 clones, around four fifths of which appear only once. The sequenced sample consisted of peripheral blood. All receptors come from a woman in her 70s with COVID-19, enrolled during active disease.

The rearrangement joins TRBV24-1 to TRBJ2-5, with D possibly TRBD1 on 6 matching bases. The CDR3 sequence is 14 residues long. V gave up 3 bases and J gave up 4 bases, with 11 bases separating them. Germline V gives CDR1 KGHDR, CDR2 SFDVKD. The CDR3 region is CATSDPGQTETQYF. The CDR3 coding sequence is TGTGCCACCAGTGATCCGGGACAAACAGAGACCCAGTACTTC.

The rearrangement joins TRBV30 to TRBJ2-1; D not resolved. Germline-derived CDR1 and CDR2 are GTSNPN and SVGIG (reference sequence). Trimming took off 1 base at V and 4 bases at J, with 5 bases between the two ends. This CDR3 has 12 residues. CDR3: CAWSDGYNEQFF. DNA of the CDR3: TGTGCCTGGAGTGACGGGTACAATGAGCAGTTCTTC.

J is TRBJ2-3 and V is TRBV2; D call uncertain. CDR3 size: 13 residues. Germline-derived CDR1 and CDR2 are SNHLY and FYNNEI. The V end was cut by 2 bases, the J end by 1 base, with 4 bases between. CDR3 in amino acids: CASSELGTDTQYF. Written as DNA, the CDR3 is TGTGCCAGCAGTGAACTAGGCACAGATACGCAGTATTTT. The full variable domain, with the rest looked up from reference TRBV2 and TRBJ2-3, is EPEVTQTPSHQVTQMGQEVILRCVPISNHLYFYWYRQILGQKVEFLVSFYNNEISEKSEIFDDQFSVERPDGSNFTLKIRSTKLEDSAMYFCASSELGTDTQYFGPGTRLTVL.

The chain joins TRBV19 to TRBJ1-2; tentative D call: TRBD1 (5 bases). Germline values: CDR1 LNHDA, CDR2 SQIVND (reference sequence). This CDR3 contains 12 residues. V lost 5 bases to trimming and J lost 8 bases, with 12 bases between them. CDR3 loop: CASSGPGYGYTF. CDR3 nucleotides: TGTGCCAGTAGTGGCCCAGGGTACGGCTACACCTTC. Drawing the rest from reference TRBV19 and TRBJ1-2, the complete variable domain is DGGITQSPKYLFRKEGQNVTLSCEQNLNHDAMYWYRQDPGQGLRLIYYSQIVNDFQKGDIAEGYSVSREKKESFPLTVTSAQKNPTAFYLCASSGPGYGYTFGSGTRLTVV.

This chain connects TRBV21-1 to TRBJ2-5; the table's D call, TRBD2, has no DNA check behind it. TRBV21-1 is classified as a pseudogene. The CDR3 consists of 17 residues. The CDR3, as DNA: TGTGCCAGCAGCAAAGTGACGAGCGGGAGGGCGGAGGAGACCCAGTACTTC. This encodes CASSKVTSGRAEETQYF.

This chain connects TRBV5-5 to TRBJ2-7; TRBD2 is a possible D gene (5 bases). This CDR3 comprises 15 residues. In germline, CDR1 is SGHKS, CDR2 YYEKEE (reference sequence). Trimming left V 0 bases short and J 1 base short, with 11 bases between. The CDR3 sequence: CASSLAGGPSYEQYF. The CDR3 DNA sequence: TGTGCCAGCAGCTTGGCTGGCGGGCCGTCCTACGAGCAGTACTTC.

This chain joins TRBV11-2 and TRBJ1-2, with TRBD1 identical over 7 bases. V shed 4 bases, J shed 11 bases, and the junction held 16 bases outside the gene matches. CDR3 length equals 15 residues. Germline lookup yields CDR1 SGHAT and CDR2 FQNNGV. The CDR3 nucleotides are TGTGCCAGCAGCTCGTCACCGGGACAGAGATGGAGGTACACCTTC. Its translation is CASSSSPGQRWRYTF.

V usage is TRBV11-2 and J usage is TRBJ2-7; D call uncertain. The V gene lost 5 bases and the J gene lost 3 bases, with 14 bases spanning the gap. The germline V gene encodes CDR1 SGHAT and CDR2 FQNNGV. The CDR3 contains 14 residues. CDR3: CASSENPGFYEQYV. In DNA, the CDR3 is TGTGCCAGCAGCGAGAATCCGGGTTTCTACGAGCAGTACGTC.

In DNA, the CDR3 is TGTGCCAGCAGCTTAAGAGGTGGTTCCTACAATGAGCAGTTCTTC. This translates into CASSLRGGSYNEQFF. The rearrangement links TRBV7-9 to TRBJ2-1; the D is unclear. V was trimmed by 2 bases and J by 1 base, leaving 9 bases between them. The CDR3 consists of 15 residues. The V gene's germline CDR1 is SEHNR and CDR2 FQNEAQ (reference sequence).

This chain connects TRBV9 to TRBJ2-7; D possibly corresponds to TRBD2 (6 bases). V was clipped by 3 bases and J by 5 bases, with 18 bases between them. Per the germline V gene, CDR1 is SGDLS and CDR2 is YYNGEE. CDR3 length: 15 amino acids. DNA of the CDR3: TGTGCCAGCAGCGCCACCGGGACTTCGGGCCACGAGCAGTACTTC. Protein: CASSATGTSGHEQYF.

V usage is TRBV2 and J usage is TRBJ1-5, with TRBD1 as a possible D gene (5 bases). Germline-derived CDR1 and CDR2 are SNHLY and FYNNEI. V was shortened by 8 bases and J by 1 base, with 15 bases between the two germline ends. The CDR3 is made up of 15 amino acids. As DNA, the CDR3 is TGTGCCAGCCGAGGGGAGGGTGGAAGCAATCAGCCCCAGCATTTT. Translation gives CASRGEGGSNQPQHF.

V usage is TRBV7-3 and J usage is TRBJ2-3, with 9 bases that match TRBD2. The CDR3 covers 14 residues. Trimming took 1 base from V and 6 from J; bases not matched to a gene: 2. Looked up from germline, CDR1 is SGHTA and CDR2 is FQGTGA. The CDR3 DNA sequence: TGTGCCAGCAGCTTAAGGCGGGGGGGCGATACGCAGTATTTT. Protein: CASSLRRGGDTQYF.

The genes are TRBV5-1 and TRBJ2-1, with TRBD1 as a possible D gene (7 bases). V was clipped by 2 bases and J by 5 bases, with 23 bases between them. The germline gives CDR1 SGHRS, CDR2 YFSETQ. The CDR3 is 18 amino acids. The CDR3 region is CASSFRGRTQGGNNEQFF. CDR3 sequence (DNA): TGCGCCAGCAGCTTCAGAGGTAGAACGCAGGGGGGTAACAATGAGCAGTTCTTC. The entire variable domain, with the rest obtained from reference TRBV5-1 and TRBJ2-1, is as follows: KAGVTQTPRYLIKTRGQQVTLSCSPISGHRSVSWYQQTPGQGLQFLFEYFSETQRNKGNFPGRFSGRQFSNSRSEMNVSTLELGDSALYLCASSFRGRTQGGNNEQFFGPGTRLTVL.

This chain uses TRBV29-1 with TRBJ2-3; TRBD2 matches at 8 bases. Germline trimming cut 7 bases from V and 5 bases from J; bases unmatched to any gene: 20. CDR3 length: 17 amino acids. In germline, CDR1 is SQVTM, CDR2 ANQGSEA. This CDR3 reads CSARHTPGLGGRDTQYF. CDR3 sequence (DNA): TGCAGCGCTAGACACACCCCGGGACTAGGGGGGAGAGATACGCAGTATTTT.

This chain links TRBV9 with TRBJ1-1; D not certain. The CDR3 has 13 residues. V shed 6 bases and J shed 5 bases, with 14 bases lying between them. CDR1 is SGDLS and CDR2 is YYNGEE in the germline V gene. The CDR3 DNA follows: TGTGCCAGCAACCCCGGAGCTGGAACTGAAGCTTTCTTT. This encodes CASNPGAGTEAFF.

The chain has TRBV5-1 and TRBJ2-6; D is perhaps TRBD1 (5 bases). This CDR3 is built from 15 residues. V dropped 2 bases and J dropped 0 bases, with 6 bases sitting between them. In germline, CDR1 is SGHRS, CDR2 YFSETQ. The CDR3 DNA reads as TGCGCCAGCAGCTTTGACAGCTCTGGGGCCAACGTCCTGACTTTC. It specifies CASSFDSSGANVLTF.

The rearrangement uses TRBV27 and TRBJ1-3; TRBD1 matches at 7 bases. Germline lookup yields CDR1 MNHEY and CDR2 SMNVEV (reference sequence). V dropped 5 bases and J dropped 2; count of bases not matched to a gene: 6. This CDR3 spans 15 amino acids. CDR3 in amino acids: CASSRRTGAGNTIYF. The CDR3 nucleotides read TGTGCCAGCAGTCGACGGACAGGTGCTGGAAACACCATATATTTT.